This T cell receptor beta chain emerged from a study of T cell repertoires in cytomegalovirus infection. This clonotype was counted between two and nine times. As yet, its antigen is unknown. TCRdb recomputed calls from the reads with MiXCR, one row per CDR3 protein. In the table there are fewer than 950,000 distinct CDR3 sequences, 32% of which are singletons. The sample in question was cultured CD8+ T cells from PBMCs, obtained from culture after CMV antigen stimulation. The receptor's source is a human donor in good health (CMV status not recorded). Some clones in this sample may be carry-over from other donors' samples.

CDR3 sequence: CASSMHMNTEAFF. The CDR3 DNA reads TGTGCCAGTAGTATGCATATGAACACTGAAGCTTTCTTT. The genes are TRBV19 and TRBJ1-1; D remains ambiguous. V shed 3 bases and J shed 0 bases, with 5 bases lying between them. CDR3 length: 13 amino acids. Germline loops: CDR1 LNHDA, CDR2 SQIVND (reference sequence).